These 3 T cell receptor beta chains were all obtained from the same sample, sequenced in a study of molecular identifiers for immune sequencing clone quantification. MiXCR, applied by TCRdb to the PCR reads, yields one record per CDR3 protein. The sample yields around 460,000 distinct CDR3 sequences, about 22% seen once. The specimen was naive CD8+ T cells from blood, with Jurkat cell RNA spiked in. Subset here: FACS-sorted CD8+CD4-CCR7+CD45RA+ naive T cells. The receptors stem from a human donor in good health. Some libraries in this study had Jurkat cell RNA spiked in.

The rearrangement uses TRBV7-9 and TRBJ1-1; D is perhaps TRBD1 (5 bases). The CDR3 runs to 14 residues. Germline CDR1 reads SEHNR; CDR2 reads FQNEAQ (reference sequence). The CDR3 DNA sequence: TGTGCTACAGCAGCAGGGTCTTTAATATCTGAAGCTTTCTTT. It yields the protein CATAAGSLISEAFF.

On this clonotype: One base away lies a much larger clone, so this may be a sequencing read error. Since no conserved phenylalanine or tryptophan closes the CDR3, a read error is the likely cause. The chain employs TRBV6-6 and TRBJ2-3; D may be TRBD2 (6 bases). The CDR3 runs 14 residues. Trimming shortened V by 2 bases and J by 5 bases, and 11 bases separated the two germline ends. CDR1 is MNHNY and CDR2 is SVGAGI in the germline V gene (reference sequence). CDR3 nucleotides: TGTGCCAGCAGTTACCTGCGGGGTGAAGATACGCAGTATCTT. It specifies CASSYLRGEDTQYL.

In the case of this clonotype: Mismatch with germline at one junction end may stem from a read error. The J gene is TRBJ1-5, the V gene TRBV7-9; D unclear. Germline loops: CDR1 SEHNR, CDR2 FQNEAQ (reference sequence). This CDR3 spans 15 amino acids. CDR3 amino acids: CASSLAGDSNRPQHF. The CDR3 DNA reads as TGTGCCAGCAGCTTAGCCGGGGATAGCAATCGGCCCCAGCATTTT. Full variable domain (missing parts from reference TRBV7-9 and TRBJ1-5): DTGVSQNPRHKITKRGQNVTFRCDPISEHNRLYWYRQTLGQGPEFLTYFQNEAQLEKSRLLSDRFSAERPKGSFSTLEIQRTEQGDSAMYLCASSLAGDSNRPQHFGDGTRLSIL.